Below, 17 T cell receptor beta chains from the same sample are listed, as sequenced in a study of T cell responses to AZD1222 COVID-19 vaccine. Generated by immunoSEQ multiplex PCR, the TCRdb table keeps only in-frame clones and is missing some. The sample records approximately 80,000 clones, 80% to 90% being singletons. Sequencing was performed on peripheral blood, taken 28 days after the second AZD1222 dose. The receptor source for this set is an adult who received the AZD1222 COVID-19 vaccine.

The rearrangement joins TRBV5-1 to TRBJ2-7, with 8 bases aligning to TRBD2. From germline, CDR1 is SGHRS and CDR2 YFSETQ. V was clipped by 4 bases and J by 1 base; unmatched bases: 16. This CDR3 spans 18 amino acids. The CDR3 DNA follows: TGCGCCAGCAGCCGCGTGGGGCCCCGGGAGGGTCGGTCCTACGAGCAGTACTTC. Amino acid sequence: CASSRVGPREGRSYEQYF.

This chain joins TRBV7-2 and TRBJ1-6, with 8 positions matching TRBD1. Per the germline V gene, CDR1 is SGHTA and CDR2 is FQGNSA. The CDR3 has 15 amino acids. Trimming cost V 5 bases and J 9 bases; bases outside gene matches: 9. CDR3 loop: CASSASGQAFSPLHF. In DNA form, the CDR3 reads TGTGCCAGCAGCGCTTCGGGACAGGCGTTTTCACCCCTCCACTTT.

This clone has only one observation. This sequence joins TRBV3-1 (or the pseudogene TRBV3-2) and TRBJ2-3; no definite D call. The CDR3 runs to 15 residues. V lost 0 bases and J lost 2, with 9 bases in between. CDR1 is LGHDT, CDR2 YNNKEL, per germline (reference sequence). CDR3 coding DNA: TGTGCCAGCAGCCAAGATTTGAGAATCACAGATACGCAGTATTTT. This sequence encodes CASSQDLRITDTQYF.

The chain is built from TRBV10-2 and TRBJ2-4, with 7 positions matching TRBD1. The CDR3 is 14 amino acids. CDR1 is WSHSY, CDR2 SAAADI, per germline. The V and J ends lost 7 bases and 5 bases, in that order; junction bases with no gene match: 8. The CDR3 is CASTLRGQQNIQYF. The CDR3 bases are TGCGCCAGCACCCTGAGGGGGCAGCAAAACATTCAGTACTTC.

The CDR3 bases are TGTGCCAGCAGCTTCGGGACAGCGACCATCTATGGCTACACCTTC. It is translated as CASSFGTATIYGYTF. This rearrangement joins TRBV5-4 to TRBJ1-2; 7 positions match TRBD1. The CDR3 consists of 15 residues. V was clipped by 2 bases and J by 4 bases; unmatched bases: 8. Germline values: CDR1 SGHNT, CDR2 YYREEE (reference sequence).

The genes are TRBV29-1 and TRBJ2-7, with 9 bases lining up with TRBD1. This CDR3 has 15 amino acids. V lost 5 bases to trimming and J lost 4 bases; unmatched junction nucleotides: 12. Germline V gene data show CDR1 as SQVTM and CDR2 as ANQGSEA. CDR3 sequence: CSVNQQRQGVYEQYF. The CDR3 coding sequence is TGCAGCGTTAACCAACAGAGACAGGGGGTATACGAGCAGTACTTC.

The genes are TRBV2 and TRBJ1-5, with 8 bases that match TRBD1. CDR3 size: 15 residues. The V and J ends lost 5 bases and 1 base, in that order; junction bases with no gene match: 4. CDR1 SNHLY and CDR2 FYNNEI come from the germline V gene. The CDR3 sequence is CASSPGGRSNQPQHF. The DNA for the CDR3 is TGTGCCAGCAGTCCAGGGGGCAGGAGCAATCAGCCCCAGCATTTT.

The chain uses TRBV2 and TRBJ1-2; D remains ambiguous. V was clipped by 6 bases and J by 0 bases, with 8 bases between them. Germline-derived CDR1 and CDR2 are SNHLY and FYNNEI. This CDR3 spans 13 amino acids. DNA for the CDR3: TGTGCCAGCAGAGGCGGAGCTAACTATGGCTACACCTTC. The encoded protein is CASRGGANYGYTF.

V usage is TRBV7-2 and J usage is TRBJ1-6; 12 nucleotides line up with TRBD1. The V segment lost 5 bases and the J segment 11 bases; nucleotides outside the gene matches: 10. CDR1 and CDR2 (germline): SGHTA, FQGNSA. The CDR3 is made up of 16 amino acids. The CDR3 DNA follows: TGTGCCAGCAGCCCGAGGGGGGACAGGGGGCATACACCCCTCCACTTT. Its translation: CASSPRGDRGHTPLHF.

This sequence joins TRBV25-1 and TRBJ1-2; D uncertain. Looked up from germline, CDR1 is MGHDK and CDR2 is SYGVNS. Trimming stripped 4 bases from V and 2 bases from J, with 14 bases between. The CDR3 has 15 residues. In DNA, the CDR3 is TGTGCCAGCAGTGGATGGAACCGTGCCAACTATGGCTACACCTTC. It yields the protein CASSGWNRANYGYTF.

The chain has TRBV9 and TRBJ1-6; perhaps TRBD1 as D (6 bases). V lost 4 bases to trimming and J lost 2 bases, with 13 bases between them. CDR1 is SGDLS and CDR2 is YYNGEE in the germline V gene. This CDR3 has 16 residues. The CDR3: CASSPPGVAYNSPLHF. The CDR3 DNA sequence: TGTGCCAGCAGCCCGCCAGGGGTCGCCTATAATTCACCCCTCCACTTT.

The CDR3 is CASSRTPVGLAGALGGANVLTF. The DNA for the CDR3 is TGCGCCAGCAGCCGTACGCCCGTAGGACTAGCGGGGGCACTGGGCGGGGCCAACGTCCTGACTTTC. V is TRBV4-1 and J is TRBJ2-6; 13 bases fit TRBD2. Germline lookup yields CDR1 MGHRA and CDR2 YSYEKL. V was clipped by 4 bases and J by 4 bases; unmatched bases: 19. The CDR3 runs to 22 residues.

This clone has just one count. V usage is TRBV6-1 and J usage is TRBJ1-1, with D possibly TRBD1 on 6 matching bases. Trimming shortened V by 0 bases and J by 13 bases, and 15 bases separated the two germline ends. There are 13 residues in the CDR3. Germline lookup yields CDR1 MNHNS and CDR2 SASEGT. This CDR3 is CASSEARQEDGFF. For the CDR3, the DNA is TGTGCCAGCAGTGAAGCGCGACAGGAGGATGGTTTCTTT.

This clone is a singleton in its sample. This sequence joins TRBV6-5 and TRBJ1-1; TRBD1 might be the D (5 bases). V was clipped by 5 bases and J by 2 bases, with 15 bases between them. The germline CDR1 and CDR2 sequences are MNHEY and SVGAGI. This CDR3 has 15 residues. CDR3 nucleotide sequence: TGTGCCAGCAGTCAAATTACAGGAGGTAACACTGAAGCTTTCTTT. The encoded protein is CASSQITGGNTEAFF.

J is TRBJ1-1 and V is TRBV19; D is possibly TRBD1 (6 bases). The CDR3 has 14 amino acids. Trimming cost V 3 bases and J 11 bases, with 19 bases left between them. The germline V gene has CDR1 LNHDA and CDR2 SQIVND (reference sequence). The CDR3 reads CASSMITQGSRAFF. The CDR3 DNA follows: TGTGCCAGTAGTATGATCACCCAGGGGTCGAGGGCTTTCTTT.

The chain joins TRBV15 to TRBJ2-7; perhaps TRBD1 as D (6 bases). CDR1 is LNHNV, CDR2 YYDKDF, per germline (reference sequence). CDR3 length: 15 amino acids. V was clipped by 0 bases and J by 3 bases, with 12 bases between them. The CDR3 sequence is CATSREDKGDYEQYF. The CDR3 region has the DNA TGTGCCACCAGCAGAGAAGATAAGGGGGACTACGAGCAGTACTTC. Full variable domain (remainder filled in from reference TRBV15 and TRBJ2-7): DAMVIQNPRYQVTQFGKPVTLSCSQTLNHNVMYWYQQKSSQAPKLLFHYYDKDFNNEADTPDNFQSRRPNTSFCFLDIRSPGLGDTAMYLCATSREDKGDYEQYFGPGTRLTVT.

The chain joins TRBV10-3 to TRBJ1-2; TRBD1 aligns across 10 bases. Germline lookup yields CDR1 ENHRY and CDR2 SYGVKD. The CDR3 is 16 amino acids. V was clipped by 2 bases and J by 4 bases; unmatched bases: 7. The CDR3 DNA follows: TGTGCCATCAGTGAGATGAGACAGGGGGCCGCCTATGGCTACACCTTC. Amino acid sequence: CAISEMRQGAAYGYTF.